This T cell receptor (beta chain) appears in the sequencing data of a study of T cell repertoires in cytomegalovirus infection. Study overall: Indicated by public TCR beta signatures were CMV infection and matching HLA type.

Findings of the study overall: CMV-specific TCR beta clonotypes restricted by HLA-C were the ones dominating the ex vivo response.

Note on this clonotype: What it binds is not known. Being one base from a much bigger clone, this may be a read error.

TCRdb reprocessed the reads with MiXCR, giving one entry per CDR3 protein. The sample lists about 680,000 distinct CDR3 sequences, 24% occurring once. CDR1 is SEHNR, CDR2 FQNEAQ, per germline (reference sequence). This CDR3 comprises 15 residues. The chain carries TRBV7-9 and TRBJ1-6, with 8 positions matching TRBD1. Sequences were obtained from CD8+ T cells from PBMCs. This clonotype was sampled from a human donor in good health (CMV status not recorded). Some clones in this sample may be carry-over from other donors' samples. The CDR3 reads CVSSVPTGDNSPLHF. In nucleotides, the CDR3 is TGTGTCAGCAGCGTTCCGACAGGGGACAATTCACCCCTCCACTTT.